The 8 T cell receptor beta chains listed next were all sequenced from one sample in a study of blood T cell repertoires in COVID-19. Repertoires were generated with immunoSEQ multiplex PCR, while TCRdb's copy carries only in-frame clones and drops some. The sample has about 180,000 clones; around 90% are singletons. Sequenced input: PBMCs or T cells enriched from blood (not recorded which). The origin of the receptors is a woman in her late teens or twenties who had recovered from COVID-19.

This chain uses TRBV28 with TRBJ1-1, with D possibly TRBD1 on 6 matching bases. CDR3 length: 15 amino acids. The V gene lost 1 base and the J gene lost 3 bases, with 12 bases spanning the gap. CDR1 is MDHEN and CDR2 is SYDVKM in the germline V gene. The CDR3 reads CASSLFPGQYTEAFF. CDR3 nucleotide sequence: TGTGCCAGCAGTTTATTCCCTGGACAGTACACTGAAGCTTTCTTT.

V gene TRBV30 combines with J gene TRBJ1-5; a weak D match, TRBD1 (6 bases). Trimming removed 4 bases from V and 6 bases from J, with 16 bases in between. The V gene's germline CDR1 is GTSNPN and CDR2 SVGIG (reference sequence). CDR3 length: 14 residues. The CDR3 loop reads CAWNSGVAGQPQHF. The CDR3 DNA sequence: TGTGCCTGGAATTCAGGGGTGGCGGGTCAGCCCCAGCATTTT.

The chain is built from TRBV20-1 and TRBJ2-3; the D gene is possibly TRBD1 (6 bases). V lost 5 bases to trimming and J lost 7 bases, with 10 bases between them. Per germline, CDR1 DFQATT and CDR2 SNEGSKA (reference sequence). This CDR3 is 11 amino acids long. Here the CDR3 reads CSASGANTQYF. Here the CDR3 DNA reads TGCAGTGCTTCAGGGGCAAATACGCAGTATTTT.

This clone has a single count. The rearrangement joins TRBV4-1 to TRBJ2-1; 12 nucleotides line up with TRBD2. V was clipped by 0 bases and J by 15 bases; unmatched bases: 18. Per germline, CDR1 MGHRA and CDR2 YSYEKL. This CDR3 comprises 18 residues. The CDR3 sequence: CASSQDRPPSGGDTRTFF. DNA for the CDR3: TGCGCCAGCAGCCAAGATCGTCCTCCTAGCGGGGGGGACACGCGGACGTTCTTC.

The chain recombines TRBV24-1 with TRBJ2-3; perhaps TRBD1 as D (5 bases). This CDR3 region has 16 residues. The germline CDR1 and CDR2 sequences are KGHDR and SFDVKD. The V end lost 3 bases, the J end lost 2 bases, and 14 bases lay between the germline ends. CDR3 DNA sequence: TGTGCCACCAGTGATGAGGACAACCCCCCCACAGATACGCAGTATTTT. The encoded protein is CATSDEDNPPTDTQYF.

The chain recombines TRBV7-2 with TRBJ2-7; 11 nucleotides align to TRBD1. Germline V gene data show CDR1 as SGHTA and CDR2 as FQGNSA. This CDR3 spans 14 amino acids. J lost 3 bases, V lost 5 bases, and 3 bases had no gene match. CDR3 nucleotides: TGTGCCAGCAGCGGGGGACAGGGGGTCTACGAGCAGTACTTC. Its translation: CASSGGQGVYEQYF.

The chain has TRBV29-1 and TRBJ1-2; possibly TRBD1 for D (6 bases). The V gene's germline CDR1 is SQVTM and CDR2 ANQGSEA. The CDR3 contains 15 residues. Trimming took off 5 bases at V and 0 bases at J, with 16 bases between the two ends. CDR3 amino acids: CSVRAGAIANYGYTF. The DNA of the CDR3 is TGCAGCGTTCGGGCAGGGGCGATTGCTAACTATGGCTACACCTTC.

The gene calls are TRBV15 and TRBJ1-3; no definite D call. Germline V gene lookup returns CDR1 LNHNV and CDR2 YYDKDF (reference sequence). Trimming stripped 0 bases from V and 4 bases from J, with 10 bases between. CDR3 length equals 15 residues. CDR3 loop: CATSRDRYSGNTIYF. The CDR3 DNA sequence: TGTGCCACCAGCAGAGATCGTTACAGCGGAAACACCATATATTTT.